This T cell receptor beta chain derives from a study of T-cell memory formation after mild COVID-19. The study's findings and limits: Day 37-peaking second-wave clones had unconfirmed SARS-CoV-2 specificity.

V was cut by 4 bases and J by 0 bases, with 11 bases left in between. Germline V gene data show CDR1 as SGHRS and CDR2 as YFSETQ. The CDR3 is made up of 15 amino acids. This clonotype turned up a few times. The antigen is not known. TCRdb re-called the 5' RACE reads through MiXCR, storing one row per CDR3 protein. This sample has roughly 300,000 distinct CDR3 sequences, with around 15% found just once. The chain uses TRBV5-1 and TRBJ2-1; D gene unclear. The source of this sequence is a man younger than 35 who had mild COVID-19 (a few samples of this study predate the infection). Cell type and time point are not known. The sequencing sample was made of PBMCs or a T cell subset sorted from them (not recorded which). The CDR3 is CASSRSQISYNEQFF. The DNA of the CDR3 is TGCGCCAGCAGCAGGAGCCAAATCTCCTACAATGAGCAGTTCTTC.